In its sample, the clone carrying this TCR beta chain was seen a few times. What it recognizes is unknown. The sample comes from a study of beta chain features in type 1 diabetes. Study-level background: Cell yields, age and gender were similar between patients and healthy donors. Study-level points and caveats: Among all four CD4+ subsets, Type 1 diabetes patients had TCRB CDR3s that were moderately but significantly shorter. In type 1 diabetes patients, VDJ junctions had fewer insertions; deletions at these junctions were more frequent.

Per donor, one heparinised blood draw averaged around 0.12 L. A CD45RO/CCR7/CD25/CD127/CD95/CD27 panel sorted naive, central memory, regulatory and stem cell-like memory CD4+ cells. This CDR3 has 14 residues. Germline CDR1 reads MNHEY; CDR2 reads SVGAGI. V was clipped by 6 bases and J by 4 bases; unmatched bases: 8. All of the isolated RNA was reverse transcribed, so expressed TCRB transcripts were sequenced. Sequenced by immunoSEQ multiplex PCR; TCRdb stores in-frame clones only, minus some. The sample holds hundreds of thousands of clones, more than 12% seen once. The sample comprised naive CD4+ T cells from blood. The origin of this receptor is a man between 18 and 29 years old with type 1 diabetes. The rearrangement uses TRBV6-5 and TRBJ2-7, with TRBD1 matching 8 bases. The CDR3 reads CASSSGQGSYEQYF. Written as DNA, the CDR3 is TGTGCCAGCAGCTCCGGACAGGGCTCGTACGAGCAGTACTTC.